Each of the 24 T cell receptor beta chains below was sequenced from the same sample in a study of blood T cells in healthy people across ages. Through a sample-barcoded 5' primer and a J-beta primer mix, a second PCR was run for roughly 7 to 12 cycles. TCRdb reprocessed the 5' RACE reads with MiXCR, giving one entry per CDR3 protein. Here the sample spans approximately 1.5 million distinct CDR3 sequences, approximately 39% being singletons. Sequenced sample: blood. Receptors originate from a woman aged 18-29 years in good health.

This rearrangement joins TRBV2 to TRBJ2-3; 8 nucleotides line up with TRBD2. Trimming at V came to 7 bases and at J to 2 bases, leaving 5 bases not matched to a gene. Germline CDR1 and CDR2: SNHLY and FYNNEI. The CDR3 loop spans 14 amino acids. The CDR3 bases are TGTGCCAGCAAATTAGCGGGGAACACAGATACGCAGTATTTT. Its protein product is CASKLAGNTDTQYF.

This chain connects TRBV7-8 to TRBJ2-7; D is perhaps TRBD1 or TRBD2 (6 bases each). This CDR3 has 15 residues. With 7 bases removed from V and 7 bases from J, the gap between germline ends came to 23 bases. In germline, CDR1 is SGHVS, CDR2 FQNEAQ. The CDR3 sequence is CASTWRGREGNEQYF. CDR3 nucleotide sequence: TGTGCCAGCACCTGGAGGGGGAGAGAGGGGAATGAGCAGTACTTC.

The J gene is TRBJ2-5, the V gene TRBV5-1; D gene uncertain. V gave up 2 bases and J gave up 4 bases, with 15 bases separating them. This CDR3 has 15 residues. Germline loops: CDR1 SGHRS, CDR2 YFSETQ. CDR3 coding DNA: TGCGCCAGCAGCTTCCGAATTGGGGATGGAGAGACCCAGTACTTC. The encoded protein is CASSFRIGDGETQYF.

Details on this clonotype: One end of the junction fails to match germline, which may point to a read error. In nucleotides, the CDR3 is TGTGCCACCAGTGATTGGGTCCGGGGTTGGACAGATACACAGTATTTT. Translating it yields CATSDWVRGWTDTQYF. The chain employs TRBV24-1 and TRBJ2-3; tentatively, D is TRBD1 (6 bases). The CDR3 extends over 16 amino acids. From germline, CDR1 is KGHDR and CDR2 SFDVKD.

The chain links TRBV7-9 to TRBJ1-2; weak D call: TRBD1 (5 bases). The CDR3 loop spans 16 amino acids. Germline CDR1 SEHNR, CDR2 FQNEAQ (reference sequence). The V and J ends lost 5 bases and 1 base respectively, with 17 bases between them. The CDR3 coding sequence is TGTGCCAGCAGCCCAGTCGGGGGACTTAGTAACTATGGCTACACCTTC. As protein: CASSPVGGLSNYGYTF.

As to this clonotype: One end of the junction varies from germline; a read error may be responsible. The CDR3 DNA sequence: TGCAACGTTGGAGAGGGATTTGGGGGTCCTTATGGCTACACCTTC. Translating it yields CNVGEGFGGPYGYTF. The chain employs TRBV29-1 and TRBJ1-2, with D possibly being TRBD1 (5 bases). Germline loops: CDR1 SQVTM, CDR2 ANQGSEA. The CDR3 sequence is 15 residues long.

The chain carries TRBV29-1 and TRBJ2-1; 15 bases align to TRBD2. The CDR3 extends over 14 amino acids. V lost 5 bases, J lost 9 bases, and 5 bases stayed unmatched. Per germline, CDR1 SQVTM and CDR2 ANQGSEA. The CDR3 DNA reads TGCAGCGTTCGGGGACTAGCGGGAGGTTGTGAGCAGTTCTTC. This translates into CSVRGLAGGCEQFF.

The chain joins TRBV25-1 to TRBJ2-5; no clear D gene. The V gene lost 3 bases and the J gene lost 5 bases, with 7 bases spanning the gap. CDR1 and CDR2 from the germline V gene are MGHDK and SYGVNS. CDR3 length: 12 amino acids. The DNA of the CDR3 is TGTGCCAGCAGTGATGAACTTGAGACCCAGTACTTC. Residues: CASSDELETQYF.

The gene calls are TRBV7-6 and TRBJ2-3; a weak D match, TRBD2 (6 bases). Germline V gene data show CDR1 as SGHVS and CDR2 as FNYEAQ. The CDR3 extends over 15 amino acids. The germline V and J ends were trimmed by 5 bases and 2 bases, with 14 bases remaining between them. CDR3 loop: CASSPTGGYTDTQYF. CDR3 DNA: TGTGCCAGCAGCCCGACTGGGGGGTACACAGATACGCAGTATTTT.

This clonotype came up a few times. The rearrangement links TRBV6-1 to TRBJ2-1; 9 positions agree with TRBD2. V gave up 2 bases and J gave up 2 bases; unmatched junction bases: 4. Germline CDR1 and CDR2: MNHNS and SASEGT. The CDR3 sequence is 16 residues long. For the CDR3, the DNA is TGTGCCAGCAGTGAATCCCCTAGCGGGACCTACAATGAGCAGTTCTTC. The encoded protein is CASSESPSGTYNEQFF.

CDR3 in DNA: TGTGCCTGGAGAGTGGCAGTTACGAATTCACCCCTCCACTTT. It codes for CAWRVAVTNSPLHF. The gene calls are TRBV30 and TRBJ1-6; the D is unclear. The germline V gene encodes CDR1 GTSNPN and CDR2 SVGIG (reference sequence). This CDR3 has 14 residues. The ends were cut back, 3 bases at V and 7 bases at J, with 13 bases in the middle.

Ten or more counts support this clonotype. In DNA, the CDR3 is TGTGCCAGCAGTTCGGTAGGACAGGATGGTGAAAAACTGTTTTTT. It yields the protein CASSSVGQDGEKLFF. The J gene is TRBJ1-4, the V gene TRBV28, with 7 bases aligning to TRBD1. The CDR3 has 15 amino acids. Germline trimming cut 4 bases from V and 7 bases from J; bases unmatched to any gene: 9. Germline V CDR1 and CDR2: MDHEN, SYDVKM.

In this sample, this clonotype turned up a few times. The CDR3 DNA is TGCGCCAGCAGCTTGCACGGAAGCTCCTACGAGCAGTACTTC. Protein: CASSLHGSSYEQYF. This sequence joins TRBV5-1 and TRBJ2-4; no reliable D call. TRBJ2-7 matches the DNA end more closely, so the J call is doubtful. This CDR3 is built from 14 residues. Germline assignment: CDR1 SGHRS and CDR2 YFSETQ.

The rearrangement joins TRBV25-1 to TRBJ1-6; no clear D. Germline CDR1 MGHDK, CDR2 SYGVNS. V lost 7 bases, J lost 10 bases, and 11 bases lay in between. The CDR3 extends over 12 amino acids. CDR3 DNA sequence: TGTGCCAGCAACAGAGAGGACTCACCCCTCCACTTT. Translating gives CASNREDSPLHF.

This clonotype occurred a few times. The V gene is TRBV20-1, the J gene TRBJ2-2; D is ambiguous. Deletions cut 5 bases from V and 0 bases from J, with 7 bases between. The V gene's germline CDR1 is DFQATT and CDR2 SNEGSKA (reference sequence). There are 13 residues in the CDR3. The DNA for the CDR3 is TGCAGTGCTCTTCGAACGAACACCGGGGAGCTGTTTTTT. The encoded protein is CSALRTNTGELFF.

This chain connects TRBV20-1 to TRBJ2-5; D gene uncertain. The CDR3 runs to 14 residues. The V end was cut by 3 bases, the J end by 11 bases, with 22 bases between. The V gene's germline CDR1 is DFQATT and CDR2 SNEGSKA (reference sequence). CDR3 coding DNA: TGCAGTGCTAGGGGGTCCACACGCTGGGATGAGCAGTACTTC. Translating gives CSARGSTRWDEQYF.

The V call is TRBV2, the J call TRBJ1-2; D call uncertain. Trimming cost V 2 bases and J 3 bases, with 10 bases left between them. This CDR3 has 14 residues. The germline gives CDR1 SNHLY, CDR2 FYNNEI. In DNA, the CDR3 is TGTGCCAGCAGTGAAAGTGGGCCATACTATGGCTACACCTTC. Amino acids: CASSESGPYYGYTF.

The chain links TRBV12-3 or TRBV12-4 to TRBJ1-5; 7 bases line up with TRBD1. The CDR3 is 15 residues long. The V and J ends lost 5 bases and 6 bases, in that order; junction bases with no gene match: 10. The chain's CDR3 is CASSNRGRGSQPQHF. The CDR3 DNA reads TGTGCCAGCAGTAACAGGGGCCGCGGTTCTCAGCCCCAGCATTTT.

This clonotype came up a few times. The chain couples TRBV4-2 to TRBJ1-1; no reliable D call. CDR3 length: 17 residues. The V and J ends lost 2 bases and 1 base respectively, with 17 bases between them. Germline V lookup: CDR1 LGHNA, CDR2 YNFKEQ. The CDR3 nucleotides are TGTGCCAGCAGCCAACGTCATCACACGTCGCAGAACACTGAAGCTTTCTTT. Translation gives CASSQRHHTSQNTEAFF.

In its sample, this clonotype was seen once. The V and J genes are TRBV20-1 and TRBJ2-5; TRBD2 aligns across 10 bases. V lost 6 bases to trimming and J lost 11 bases; unmatched junction nucleotides: 15. Germline V lookup: CDR1 DFQATT, CDR2 SNEGSKA (reference sequence). CDR3 length equals 14 residues. The CDR3 protein is CSARAGAGGLEQYF. In DNA form, the CDR3 reads TGCAGTGCGCGAGCGGGAGCGGGAGGGCTTGAGCAGTACTTC.

This rearrangement joins TRBV20-1 to TRBJ1-3, with TRBD1 matching over 7 bases. CDR3 size: 16 residues. CDR1 and CDR2 (germline): DFQATT, SNEGSKA (reference sequence). V lost 3 bases to trimming and J lost 0 bases; unmatched junction nucleotides: 8. The CDR3, as DNA: TGCAGTGCTAGTCGGGGACAGCCGTTCTCTGGAAACACCATATATTTT. It encodes CSASRGQPFSGNTIYF.

This rearrangement joins TRBV4-1 to TRBJ2-3; D remains unclear. Germline V gene data show CDR1 as MGHRA and CDR2 as YSYEKL. V gave up 5 bases and J gave up 6 bases, with 12 bases separating them. CDR3 length equals 13 residues. CDR3 sequence reads: CASSTSSWDTQYF. The DNA for the CDR3 is TGCGCCAGCAGCACGAGCTCGTGGGATACGCAGTATTTT.

The rearrangement links TRBV15 to TRBJ1-5, with D unclear. CDR1 and CDR2 from the germline V gene are LNHNV and YYDKDF (reference sequence). Trimming shortened V by 3 bases and J by 3 bases, and 12 bases separated the two germline ends. CDR3 length equals 15 residues. CDR3 region: CATSSRYSLNQPQHF. The DNA for the CDR3 is TGTGCCACCAGCAGTAGGTACAGCCTCAATCAGCCCCAGCATTTT.

This chain uses TRBV20-1 with TRBJ2-5, with a tentative D call TRBD1 (6 bases). The tail of the sequence fits TRBJ2-7 better, so the J call may be wrong. The length of the CDR3 is 16 residues. Germline V gene sequence: CDR1 DFQATT, CDR2 SNEGSKA (reference sequence). The CDR3 region is CSARDGPGTRPHEQYF. The DNA for the CDR3 is TGCAGTGCTAGAGATGGGCCGGGGACAAGGCCCCACGAGCAGTACTTC.